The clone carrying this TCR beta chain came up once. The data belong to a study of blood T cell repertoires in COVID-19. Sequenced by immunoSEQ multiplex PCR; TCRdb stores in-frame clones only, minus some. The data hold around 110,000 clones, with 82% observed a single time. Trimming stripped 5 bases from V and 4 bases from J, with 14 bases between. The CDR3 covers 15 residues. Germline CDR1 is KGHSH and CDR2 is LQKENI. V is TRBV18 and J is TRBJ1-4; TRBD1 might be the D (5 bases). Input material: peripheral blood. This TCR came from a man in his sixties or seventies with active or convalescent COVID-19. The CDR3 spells CASSNRQPLNEKLFF. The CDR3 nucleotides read TGTGCCAGCTCAAATCGACAGCCCCTTAATGAAAAACTGTTTTTT.